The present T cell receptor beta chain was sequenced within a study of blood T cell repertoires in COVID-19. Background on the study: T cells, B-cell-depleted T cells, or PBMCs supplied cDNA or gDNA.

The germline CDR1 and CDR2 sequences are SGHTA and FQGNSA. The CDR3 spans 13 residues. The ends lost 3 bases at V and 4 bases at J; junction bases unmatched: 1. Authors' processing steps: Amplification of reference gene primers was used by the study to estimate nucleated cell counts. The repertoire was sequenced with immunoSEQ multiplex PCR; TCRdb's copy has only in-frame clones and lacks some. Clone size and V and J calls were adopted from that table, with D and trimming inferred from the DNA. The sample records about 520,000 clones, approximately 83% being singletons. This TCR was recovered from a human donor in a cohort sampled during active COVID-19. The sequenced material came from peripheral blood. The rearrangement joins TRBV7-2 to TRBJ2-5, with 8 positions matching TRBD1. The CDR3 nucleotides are TGTGCCAGCAGCTTCGACAGGGGAGAGACCCAGTACTTC. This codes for CASSFDRGETQYF.